The 3 T cell receptor beta chains below were found in one sample sequenced in a study of TIL therapy for anti-PD-1-resistant metastatic lung cancer (dated by TCRdb to the early 2020s). What this sample's time point label stands for: pre-treatment sample, taken before nivolumab and TIL therapy. TCR beta CDR3 regions were amplified from genomic DNA by bias-controlled multiplex PCR with the immunoSEQ v3 hsTCRB kit. TCRdb carries this immuneACCESS record with in-frame sequences only. Its versions omit some clonotypes, under half of them owing to an unresolved V gene in the studies checked, with the rest unexplained. The sample profile shows around 59,000 clones; under 75% of them were found once. The ten largest clones add up to around 6.6% of the sample. The material was blood, obtained at baseline. The source is a person between 25 and 79 years old with non-small cell lung cancer.

This clone has a handful of counts. J is TRBJ1-3 and V is TRBV7-9; a weak D match, TRBD1 (5 bases). V lost 6 bases, J lost 4 bases, and 10 bases lay in between. The CDR3 is 13 amino acids. CDR1 is SEHNR and CDR2 is FQNEAQ in the germline V gene (reference sequence). CDR3 nucleotide sequence: TGTGCCAGCAGTTCATGGGGGGGAAACACCATATATTTT. Its translation is CASSSWGGNTIYF.

The chain carries TRBV30 and TRBJ1-1; D possibly corresponds to TRBD1 (5 bases). The ends were cut back, 8 bases at V and 1 base at J, with 8 bases in the middle. Germline V gene sequence: CDR1 GTSNPN, CDR2 SVGIG (reference sequence). The CDR3 consists of 11 residues. The CDR3 loop is CAGGENTEAFF. In DNA, the CDR3 is TGTGCCGGGGGGGAGAACACTGAAGCTTTCTTT.

The chain has TRBV19 and TRBJ2-5; possible D gene TRBD2, 5 bases. Germline CDR1 is LNHDA and CDR2 is SQIVND (reference sequence). The CDR3 is made up of 14 amino acids. V shed 4 bases and J shed 5 bases, with 14 bases lying between them. CDR3 protein: CASSTRTGSETQYF. As DNA, the CDR3 is TGTGCCAGTAGTACCCGGACGGGGAGTGAGACCCAGTACTTC.